These 8 T cell receptor beta chains came from one sample sequenced in a study of identical twins. TCRdb redid the calling of the 5' RACE reads with MiXCR, one entry per CDR3 protein. The sample records 500,000 to 700,000 distinct CDR3 sequences, around 7.4% being singletons. The same sample was also studied in work on yellow fever vaccine responses in identical twins.

The sample comprised PBMCs. These receptors came from a woman younger than 30 in good health.

Points on this clonotype: Sequence at one end of the junction differs from germline and may be a read error. The CDR3 loop reads CASSPMRGFGVYNGQFF. The DNA for the CDR3 is TGTGCCAGCAGTCCAATGAGAGGGTTTGGGGTTTACAATGGGCAGTTCTTC. The chain recombines TRBV28 with TRBJ2-1, with D possibly being TRBD2 (5 bases). Germline V gives CDR1 MDHEN, CDR2 SYDVKM. This CDR3 is built from 17 residues.

The chain joins TRBV20-1 to TRBJ1-4; D is unresolved. The CDR3 covers 16 residues. The germline V and J ends were trimmed by 1 base and 0 bases, with 12 bases remaining between them. Looked up from germline, CDR1 is DFQATT and CDR2 is SNEGSKA (reference sequence). For the CDR3, the DNA is TGCAGTGCTAGAGGCTCCCGGGCGACAACTAATGAAAAACTGTTTTTT. Encoded protein: CSARGSRATTNEKLFF.

This clonotype has more than one count but fewer than ten. The rearrangement links TRBV6-5 to TRBJ2-1; D gene ambiguous. Per the germline V gene, CDR1 is MNHEY and CDR2 is SVGAGI. V lost 5 bases to trimming and J lost 8 bases, with 10 bases between them. CDR3 length: 12 residues. The CDR3, as DNA: TGTGCCAGCAGTGGTCGTACGGATGAGCAGTTCTTC. Its translation is CASSGRTDEQFF.

V usage is TRBV5-8 and J usage is TRBJ2-5; no clear D gene. CDR1 is SGHTS, CDR2 YDEGEE, per germline. The CDR3 has 16 residues. The V end lost 3 bases, the J end lost 0 bases, and 15 bases lay between the germline ends. The CDR3 nucleotides read TGTGCCAGCAGCTCCGGACGAAGAACATACCAAGAGACCCAGTACTTC. It encodes CASSSGRRTYQETQYF.

This clonotype appeared a few times. The chain recombines TRBV12-3 or TRBV12-4 with TRBJ1-2; tentatively, D is TRBD1 (5 bases). The CDR3 spans 14 residues. V was shortened by 4 bases and J by 4 bases, with 13 bases between the two germline ends. CDR3 region: CASSSGILSYGYTF. The CDR3 nucleotides are TGTGCCAGCAGTTCAGGGATTTTGAGCTATGGCTACACCTTC.

The chain combines TRBV10-3 with TRBJ2-5; D call uncertain. The V gene's germline CDR1 is ENHRY and CDR2 SYGVKD. Trimming removed 3 bases at V and 1 base at J, with 9 bases between. This CDR3 is 14 amino acids long. Here the CDR3 reads CAISEAISQETQYF. CDR3 nucleotides: TGTGCCATCAGTGAAGCAATATCCCAAGAGACCCAGTACTTC.

This clonotype was recorded at least ten times. This chain connects TRBV28 to TRBJ2-1, with 9 positions matching TRBD1. V lost 6 bases and J lost 1; bases outside the gene matches: 7. Germline assignment: CDR1 MDHEN and CDR2 SYDVKM. CDR3 length: 16 residues. CDR3 nucleotide sequence: TGTGCCAGCAGACAGGGGGCTGCTAATTCCTACAATGAGCAGTTCTTC. Amino acids: CASRQGAANSYNEQFF.

At least ten counts were recorded for this clonotype. The chain combines TRBV5-1 with TRBJ2-1; maybe TRBD1 (6 bases). Germline V lookup: CDR1 SGHRS, CDR2 YFSETQ. The V end was cut by 0 bases, the J end by 6 bases, with 10 bases between. This CDR3 is built from 14 residues. In DNA form, the CDR3 reads TGCGCCAGCAGCTTGGGACAGGTGGGCAATGAGCAGTTCTTC. This sequence encodes CASSLGQVGNEQFF.